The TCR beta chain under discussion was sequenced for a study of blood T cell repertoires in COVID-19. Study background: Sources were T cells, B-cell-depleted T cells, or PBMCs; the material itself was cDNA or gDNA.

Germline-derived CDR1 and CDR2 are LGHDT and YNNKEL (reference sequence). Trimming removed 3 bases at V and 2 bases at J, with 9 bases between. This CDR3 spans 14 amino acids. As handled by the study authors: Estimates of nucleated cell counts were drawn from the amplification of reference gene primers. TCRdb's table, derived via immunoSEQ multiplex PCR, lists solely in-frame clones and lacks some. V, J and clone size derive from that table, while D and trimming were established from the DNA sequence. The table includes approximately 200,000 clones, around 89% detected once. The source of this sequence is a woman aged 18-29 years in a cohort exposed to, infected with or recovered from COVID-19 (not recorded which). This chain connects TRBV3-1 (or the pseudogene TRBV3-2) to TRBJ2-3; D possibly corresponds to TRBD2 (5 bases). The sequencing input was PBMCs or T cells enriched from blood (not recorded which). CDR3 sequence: CASSQRVATDTQYF. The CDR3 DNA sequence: TGTGCCAGCAGCCAGCGGGTAGCCACAGATACGCAGTATTTT.